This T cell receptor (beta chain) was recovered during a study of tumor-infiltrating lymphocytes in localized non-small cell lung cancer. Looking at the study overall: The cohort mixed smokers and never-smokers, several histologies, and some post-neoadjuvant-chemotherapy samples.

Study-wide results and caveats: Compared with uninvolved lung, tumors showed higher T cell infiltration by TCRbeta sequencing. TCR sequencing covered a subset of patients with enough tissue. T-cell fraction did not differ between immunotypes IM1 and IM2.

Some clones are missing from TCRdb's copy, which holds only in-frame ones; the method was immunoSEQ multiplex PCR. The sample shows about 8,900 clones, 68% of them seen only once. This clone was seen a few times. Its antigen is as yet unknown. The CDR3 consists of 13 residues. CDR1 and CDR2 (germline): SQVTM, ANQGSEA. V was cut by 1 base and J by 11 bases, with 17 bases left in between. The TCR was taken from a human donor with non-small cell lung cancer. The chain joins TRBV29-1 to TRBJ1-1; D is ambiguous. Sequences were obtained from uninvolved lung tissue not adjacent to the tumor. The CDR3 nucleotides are TGCAGCGTTGAAGGAGGGTTACGGTTGGGGGCTTTCTTT. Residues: CSVEGGLRLGAFF.